Each of the 8 T cell receptor beta chains below was sequenced from the same sample in a study of glioma-infiltrating T cells after dendritic cell vaccination. The data were produced by immunoSEQ multiplex PCR, yet TCRdb's version contains in-frame clones alone and is incomplete. The sample carries 55,000 to 75,000 clones, under 90% recorded once. Sequencing used blood, obtained before dendritic cell vaccination. These receptors all come from a human donor with glioblastoma.

The genes are TRBV5-4 and TRBJ2-1; 7 bases map to TRBD2. The V gene's germline CDR1 is SGHNT and CDR2 YYREEE (reference sequence). V dropped 7 bases and J dropped 5; count of bases not matched to a gene: 6. The CDR3 has 13 amino acids. In DNA form, the CDR3 reads TGTGCCAGCGGGAGGGAATTCAACAATGAGCAGTTCTTC. Protein sequence: CASGREFNNEQFF. The whole variable domain, filled in from reference TRBV5-4 and TRBJ2-1, reads ETGVTQSPTHLIKTRGQQVTLRCSSQSGHNTVSWYQQALGQGPQFIFQYYREEENGRGNFPPRFSGLQFPNYSSELNVNALELDDSALYLCASGREFNNEQFFGPGTRLTVL.

The J gene is TRBJ1-4, the V gene TRBV4-2, with 12 bases matching TRBD1. Germline lookup yields CDR1 LGHNA and CDR2 YNFKEQ. V shed 2 bases and J 3 bases; nucleotides not matched to a gene: 7. The CDR3 totals 18 residues. The CDR3: CASSQHRDRGQANEKLFF. The CDR3 DNA reads as TGTGCCAGCAGCCAACACCGGGACAGGGGGCAGGCTAATGAAAAACTGTTTTTT.

V and J are TRBV29-1 and TRBJ2-5; a weak D match, TRBD2 (7 bases). CDR3 length: 12 residues. Trimming stripped 6 bases from V and 1 base from J, with 9 bases between. Per germline, CDR1 SQVTM and CDR2 ANQGSEA. The CDR3 is CSVRGGQETQYF. As DNA, the CDR3 is TGCAGCGTGAGGGGGGGCCAAGAGACCCAGTACTTC.

The chain uses TRBV7-2 and TRBJ2-1, with a tentative D call TRBD1 (6 bases). The CDR3 has 14 residues. Germline V gene lookup returns CDR1 SGHTA and CDR2 FQGNSA. V was clipped by 5 bases and J by 2 bases, with 10 bases between them. Here the CDR3 reads CASSKDRTYNEQFF. CDR3 sequence (DNA): TGTGCCAGCAGCAAAGACAGGACCTACAATGAGCAGTTCTTC.

V is TRBV7-9 and J is TRBJ2-3; D remains unclear. Between the trimmed V and J ends, which lost 1 base and 4 bases, there was a span of 9 bases. This CDR3 is built from 14 residues. Germline V gives CDR1 SEHNR, CDR2 FQNEAQ (reference sequence). In DNA form, the CDR3 reads TGTGCCAGCAGCTTAGGTGCGCAGGCAGATACGCAGTATTTT. It specifies CASSLGAQADTQYF.

The V call is TRBV18, the J call TRBJ2-7, with D possibly TRBD1 on 5 matching bases. Per the germline V gene, CDR1 is KGHSH and CDR2 is LQKENI. The CDR3 has 13 residues. The V and J ends lost 4 bases and 3 bases respectively, with 10 bases between them. The CDR3 here is CASSQQAFYEQYF. The CDR3 region has the DNA TGTGCCAGCTCACAACAGGCCTTCTACGAGCAGTACTTC.

This chain connects TRBV2 to TRBJ2-1; 9 bases map to TRBD1. The V gene end was trimmed by 6 bases and the J gene end by 7 bases; junction bases not matched to a gene: 7. This CDR3 contains 14 residues. Germline lookup yields CDR1 SNHLY and CDR2 FYNNEI. This CDR3 reads CASRKGQGGNEQFF. In nucleotides, the CDR3 is TGTGCCAGCAGGAAGGGACAGGGAGGTAATGAGCAGTTCTTC.

The genes are TRBV6-5 and TRBJ1-5; D not certain. Germline assignment: CDR1 MNHEY and CDR2 SVGAGI. V lost 3 bases to trimming and J lost 4 bases, with 7 bases between them. This CDR3 spans 13 amino acids. CDR3 residues: CASSYTGNQPQHF. Written as DNA, the CDR3 is TGTGCCAGCAGTTATACGGGTAATCAGCCCCAGCATTTT.